Listed here are 5 T cell receptor beta chains from one sample, sequenced in a study of T-cell memory formation after mild COVID-19. TCRdb processed the 5' RACE reads anew with MiXCR; each CDR3 protein has one entry. This table holds 150,000 to 200,000 distinct CDR3 sequences, 11% found once. Sample: PBMCs or a T cell subset sorted from them (not recorded which). These receptors came from a man aged 18 to 35 who had mild COVID-19 (a few samples of this study predate the infection). Cell type and time point are not known.

V usage is TRBV29-1 and J usage is TRBJ1-5; a possible D gene is TRBD1 (5 bases). Germline V gene lookup returns CDR1 SQVTM and CDR2 ANQGSEA. The CDR3 extends over 12 amino acids. The CDR3 DNA follows: TGCAACTCAGAGGGGTTTAGTCAGCCCCAGCATTTT. Its translation is CNSEGFSQPQHF.

In this sample, this clonotype turned up a few times. This rearrangement joins TRBV20-1 to TRBJ1-1; D remains ambiguous. The CDR3 is 13 amino acids. Trimming stripped 4 bases from V and 1 base from J, with 10 bases between. Germline V gene sequence: CDR1 DFQATT, CDR2 SNEGSKA (reference sequence). The DNA of the CDR3 is TGCAGTGCTAAAGATAGGCGGAACACTGAAGCTTTCTTT. It codes for CSAKDRRNTEAFF.

This clonotype was recorded a few times. The gene calls are TRBV29-1 and TRBJ2-1, with D possibly TRBD1 on 5 matching bases. The germline V gene encodes CDR1 SQVTM and CDR2 ANQGSEA. This CDR3 spans 13 amino acids. Trimming cost V 3 bases and J 6 bases, with 12 bases left between them. CDR3 region: CSVDAQVINEQFF. The CDR3 nucleotides are TGCAGCGTTGATGCACAGGTGATCAATGAGCAGTTCTTC.

This clonotype was detected many times. The chain employs TRBV2 and TRBJ1-1, with TRBD1 matching 7 bases. CDR3 length: 13 amino acids. The V and J ends lost 8 bases and 5 bases, in that order; junction bases with no gene match: 8. From germline, CDR1 is SNHLY and CDR2 FYNNEI. The CDR3 sequence: CASSDRELTEAFF. CDR3 DNA sequence: TGTGCCAGCTCCGACAGGGAATTGACTGAAGCTTTCTTT.

This clonotype was detected a few times. This chain uses TRBV18 with TRBJ1-3; 10 bases line up with TRBD1. The CDR3 loop spans 13 amino acids. Trimming at V came to 5 bases and at J to 7 bases, leaving 2 bases not matched to a gene. Germline lookup yields CDR1 KGHSH and CDR2 LQKENI. CDR3 DNA sequence: TGTGCCAGCTCATCGGACAGGGGGAACACCATATATTTT. This translates into CASSSDRGNTIYF.